This T cell receptor beta chain was retrieved from a study of T cells in Graves' hyperthyroidism and ophthalmopathy. Broader study findings: Blood shared most expanded thyroid clonotypes above 0.001.

The germline V gene encodes CDR1 MDHEN and CDR2 SYDVKM. J lost 7 bases, V lost 4 bases, and 11 bases had no gene match. This CDR3 contains 16 residues. Stable Graves' hyperthyroidism denoted no ophthalmopathy progression over 18 months. Newly diagnosed hyperthyroidism, duration under 2 months, in patients aged 18 to 65. Each diagnosis drew on symptoms, thyroxine, TRAb, thyroid ultrasound and orbital computed tomography findings. Amplified regions were TCR beta CDR3 sequences from RNA transcripts. TCR CDR3 underwent first-round RT-PCR with the HTBI primer set. MiXCR, run by TCRdb on the multiplex PCR reads, gives a single entry per CDR3 protein. This table holds 600,000 to 750,000 distinct CDR3 sequences, approximately 15% found once. This clonotype was seen many times. The target antigen is unknown.

This chain links TRBV28 with TRBJ2-1; TRBD1 agrees at 9 bases. Sequencing was carried out using blood. This clonotype originated in a man between 50 and 59 years old with Graves' hyperthyroidism. Here the CDR3 DNA reads TGTGCCAGCAGTTCAACCGGGACAGGGTTCGGGAATGAGCAGTTCTTC. It is translated as CASSSTGTGFGNEQFF.